These 11 T cell receptor beta chains came from one sample sequenced in a study of regulatory T cells in long-lasting Graves disease. Investigators prepared the TCR beta libraries by applying iRepertoire HTBI primers and Arm-PCR of CDR3 regions. A single record per CDR3 protein comes from TCRdb applying MiXCR to the multiplex PCR reads. The repertoire holds 500,000 to 700,000 distinct CDR3 sequences, approximately 15% seen once, with approximately 18% in the top ten. Time point described: newly diagnosed GD, antithyroid drugs for less than 3 months. Construction of the TCR library relied on RNA isolated from PBMCs. The data also belong to a second study, concerning T cells in Graves' hyperthyroidism and ophthalmopathy.

This sample comprised peripheral blood mononuclear cells (PBMCs), obtained at new diagnosis, from a patient treated with antithyroid drugs. All receptors derive from a woman under 40 with Graves disease.

This clonotype was counted many times. The V gene is TRBV14, the J gene TRBJ2-7; no definite D call. From germline, CDR1 is SGHDN and CDR2 FVKESK. Trimming cost V 1 base and J 3 bases, with 10 bases left between them. The CDR3 is made up of 14 amino acids. The CDR3 bases are TGTGCCAGCAGCCAAGCGGGCAGCATCTACGAGCAGTACTTC. Amino acids: CASSQAGSIYEQYF.

The V and J genes are TRBV9 and TRBJ2-3, with 11 bases matching TRBD2. The CDR3 is made up of 16 amino acids. Germline trimming cut 4 bases from V and 1 base from J; bases unmatched to any gene: 5. Germline CDR1 is SGDLS and CDR2 is YYNGEE. The CDR3 nucleotides read TGTGCCAGCAGCCCTGGACTAGCGGGTCGCACAGATACGCAGTATTTT. As protein: CASSPGLAGRTDTQYF.

This chain uses TRBV5-1 with TRBJ2-1; weak D call: TRBD1 (5 bases). The CDR3 contains 15 residues. Germline CDR1 reads SGHRS; CDR2 reads YFSETQ. The ends were cut back, 0 bases at V and 4 bases at J, with 11 bases in the middle. CDR3 in DNA: TGCGCCAGCAGCTTGGACTCCGACAGATACAATGAGCAGTTCTTC. Amino acid sequence: CASSLDSDRYNEQFF.

This chain uses TRBV28 with TRBJ2-7; D possibly matches TRBD1 or TRBD2 (5 bases each). The CDR3 loop spans 13 amino acids. V was cut by 8 bases and J by 3 bases, with 14 bases left in between. Germline values: CDR1 MDHEN, CDR2 SYDVKM. The CDR3 coding sequence is TGTGCCAGCCAAACCGGGACGGACTACGAGCAGTACTTC. This translates into CASQTGTDYEQYF.

The chain recombines TRBV5-1 with TRBJ2-7; D possibly uses TRBD1 or TRBD2 (5 bases each). The CDR3 length is 15 residues. V gave up 0 bases and J gave up 3 bases, with 13 bases separating them. In germline, CDR1 is SGHRS, CDR2 YFSETQ. CDR3 sequence: CASSLDRNGIYEQYF. The CDR3 nucleotides read TGCGCCAGCAGCTTGGACAGGAACGGGATCTACGAGCAGTACTTC.

This clonotype came up many times. The chain carries TRBV28 and TRBJ2-4; D possibly matches TRBD1 or TRBD2 (6 bases each). Germline CDR1 MDHEN, CDR2 SYDVKM. V lost 8 bases and J 0 bases, leaving 23 bases between the germline ends. The CDR3 is 18 residues long. The CDR3 DNA sequence: TGTGCCAGCCTACCCCGGGGGCCCAGGTCCTTAGCCAAAAACATTCAGTACTTC. This codes for CASLPRGPRSLAKNIQYF.

Only a few counts were recorded for this clonotype. CDR3 in DNA: TGTGCCACCAGCAGAGATCGGTGGACAGGGAGCTCCTACGAGCAGTACTTC. Its translation is CATSRDRWTGSSYEQYF. This rearrangement joins TRBV15 to TRBJ2-7, with 8 bases identical to TRBD1. V shed 0 bases, J shed 0 bases, and the junction held 7 bases outside the gene matches. Germline CDR1 LNHNV, CDR2 YYDKDF (reference sequence). The CDR3 runs 17 residues. Combining the CDR3 with reference TRBV15 and TRBJ2-7 gives the whole variable domain DAMVIQNPRYQVTQFGKPVTLSCSQTLNHNVMYWYQQKSSQAPKLLFHYYDKDFNNEADTPDNFQSRRPNTSFCFLDIRSPGLGDTAMYLCATSRDRWTGSSYEQYFGPGTRLTVT.

This clonotype was counted many times. The chain is built from TRBV11-2 and TRBJ2-5; TRBD2 aligns across 14 bases. The junction had 10 bases not matched to a gene; V was cut back by 2 bases and J by 5 bases. This CDR3 region has 18 residues. Germline V CDR1 and CDR2: SGHAT, FQNNGV. The CDR3: CASSLLGGLAGVGETQYF. The DNA of the CDR3 is TGTGCCAGCAGCTTATTGGGGGGACTAGCGGGAGTCGGGGAGACCCAGTACTTC. Combining the CDR3 with reference TRBV11-2 and TRBJ2-5 gives the whole variable domain EAGVAQSPRYKIIEKRQSVAFWCNPISGHATLYWYQQILGQGPKLLIQFQNNGVVDDSQLPKDRFSAERLKGVDSTLKIQPAKLEDSAVYLCASSLLGGLAGVGETQYFGPGTRLLVL.

This clonotype was seen repeatedly, ten times or more. The chain is built from TRBV2 and TRBJ1-3; D is perhaps TRBD1 (5 bases). The germline V gene encodes CDR1 SNHLY and CDR2 FYNNEI. This CDR3 contains 15 residues. With 7 bases removed from V and 4 bases from J, the gap between germline ends came to 17 bases. The CDR3 region has the DNA TGTGCCAGCACTCGGGGGGACTCGGGGGGAAACACCATATATTTT. This gives the protein CASTRGDSGGNTIYF.

This clonotype was seen more than once but under ten times. The gene calls are TRBV18 and TRBJ2-7; D not certain. CDR1 is KGHSH, CDR2 LQKENI, per germline. The V gene lost 5 bases and the J gene lost 0 bases, with 11 bases spanning the gap. This CDR3 is 14 amino acids long. CDR3 coding DNA: TGTGCCAGCTCAAAGGACCCGGGCTCCTACGAGCAGTACTTC. Translated: CASSKDPGSYEQYF. The variable domain in full, with the rest retrieved from reference TRBV18 and TRBJ2-7, is NAGVMQNPRHLVRRRGQEARLRCSPMKGHSHVYWYRQLPEEGLKFMVYLQKENIIDESGMPKERFSAEFPKEGPSILRIQQVVRGDSAAYFCASSKDPGSYEQYFGPGTRLTVT.

The rearrangement joins TRBV20-1 to TRBJ2-1; D gene unclear. The CDR3 has 17 amino acids. CDR1 and CDR2 from the germline V gene are DFQATT and SNEGSKA (reference sequence). V lost 0 bases, J lost 5 bases, and 20 bases lay in between. CDR3 nucleotides: TGCAGTGCTAGAGACCCCACACGACCGGGCCTACACAATGAGCAGTTCTTC. As protein: CSARDPTRPGLHNEQFF.